The clone carrying this TCR beta chain was recorded at least ten times. These data are taken from a study of CD8 T cells in ankylosing spondylitis. The germline CDR1 and CDR2 sequences are SGDLS and YYNGEE. With 0 bases clipped from V and 2 bases from J, the junction kept 26 bases outside the gene matches. This CDR3 has 24 residues. TCRdb used MiXCR to reprocess the 5' RACE reads, holding one entry per CDR3 protein. The table shows more than 35,000 distinct CDR3 sequences, with less than 3.5% occurring only once. Sequencing used blood, either unsorted or a sorted T cell fraction (not recorded which). The sequence came from a male donor with ankylosing spondylitis or in good health (not recorded which). V and J are TRBV9 and TRBJ2-3, with 11 bases fitting TRBD2. The chain's CDR3 is CASSVGSSVWGSGRAPEITDTQYF. In DNA, the CDR3 is TGTGCCAGCAGCGTAGGAAGTAGTGTGTGGGGTAGCGGGAGGGCCCCCGAAATCACAGATACGCAGTATTTT. The full variable domain, completed using reference TRBV9 and TRBJ2-3, is DSGVTQTPKHLITATGQRVTLRCSPRSGDLSVYWYQQSLDQGLQFLIQYYNGEERAKGNILERFSAQQFPDLHSELNLSSLELGDSALYFCASSVGSSVWGSGRAPEITDTQYFGPGTRLTVL.